Here is one T cell receptor beta chain with its context. This specimen belongs to a study of human T cells and chemical hapten exposure. Across the whole study: The patient population, which was mostly female, had alopecia areata, totalis or universalis.

Germline loops: CDR1 MNHEY, CDR2 SVGEGT. The CDR3 is made up of 15 amino acids. Deletions cut 5 bases from V and 5 bases from J, with 16 bases between. The study's library attached unique molecular identifiers to single cDNA molecules. TCRdb processed the RACE reads anew with MiXCR; each CDR3 protein has one entry. The table has tens of thousands of distinct CDR3 sequences, about 9% seen once. Documented time point: patch test 2, 6 weeks after DPC sensitization. Treatment denoted: therapeutic diphenylcyclopropenone sensitization with weekly scalp DPC. The receptor comes from a woman between 50 and 59 years old with alopecia areata. Some clones in this sample may be carry-over from other donors' samples. The chain joins TRBV6-2 or TRBV6-3 to TRBJ2-1; D ambiguous. Specimen: whole blood, collected in connection with sensitization to the hapten diphenylcyclopropenone (DPC). CDR3 protein: CASSGPRVPDNEQFF. Here the CDR3 DNA reads TGTGCCAGCAGTGGACCCCGGGTCCCCGACAATGAGCAGTTCTTC.